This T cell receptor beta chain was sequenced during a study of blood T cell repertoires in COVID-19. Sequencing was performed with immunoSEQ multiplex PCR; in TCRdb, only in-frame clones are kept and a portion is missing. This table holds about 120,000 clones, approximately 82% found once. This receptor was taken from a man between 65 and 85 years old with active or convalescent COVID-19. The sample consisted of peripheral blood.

In DNA form, the CDR3 reads TGTGCCAGCAGCGTAGAGCAGGGGTATGGCTACACCTTC. Residues: CASSVEQGYGYTF. The chain links TRBV9 to TRBJ1-2; tentatively, D is TRBD1 (6 bases). Looked up from germline, CDR1 is SGDLS and CDR2 is YYNGEE. This CDR3 has 13 amino acids. Trimming removed 0 bases from V and 5 bases from J, with 8 bases in between.